This T cell receptor beta chain was profiled in a study of cytomegalovirus exposure and HLA in healthy donors. PCR amplification relied on 60 Vbeta primers (plus 13 Jbeta primers). Method: immunoSEQ multiplex PCR; TCRdb's copy keeps in-frame clones and lacks some. The profile covers approximately 150,000 clones, with approximately 80% appearing a single time and roughly 1.3% taken by the ten largest. Sample: PBMCs. The origin of this receptor is a man aged 25 to 45 in good health and CMV-seronegative.

Here the CDR3 DNA reads TGTGCCAGCAGCGTAACAGGTCAGAACACTGAAGCTTTCTTT. Translation: CASSVTGQNTEAFF. The rearrangement uses TRBV9 and TRBJ1-1; D is possibly TRBD1 (5 bases). The V gene lost 1 base and the J gene lost 1 base, with 8 bases spanning the gap. The CDR3 length is 14 residues. Germline V CDR1 and CDR2: SGDLS, YYNGEE.